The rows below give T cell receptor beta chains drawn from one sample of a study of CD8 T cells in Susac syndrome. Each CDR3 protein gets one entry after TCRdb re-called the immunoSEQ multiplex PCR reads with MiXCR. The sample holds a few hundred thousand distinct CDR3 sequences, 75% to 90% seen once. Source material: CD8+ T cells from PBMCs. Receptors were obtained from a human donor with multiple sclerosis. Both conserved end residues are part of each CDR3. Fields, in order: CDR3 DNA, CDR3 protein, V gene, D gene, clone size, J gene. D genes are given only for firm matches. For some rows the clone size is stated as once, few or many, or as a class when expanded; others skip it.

DNA: TGCGCCAGCAGTCATGACCCCGGCGCACGCGAGCAGTACTTC; CDR3: CASSHDPGAREQYF; V: TRBV10-2; D: NA; size: NA; J: TRBJ2-7
DNA: TGTGCCAGCAGCCACGAACATGAACTGTTTTTT; CDR3: CASSHEHELFF; V: TRBV4-2; D: NA; size: few; J: TRBJ1-4
DNA: TGTGCCAGCTCACCATCCGGCTCTTTGAACACTGAAGCTTTCTTT; CDR3: CASSPSGSLNTEAFF; V: TRBV18; D: NA; size: few; J: TRBJ1-1
DNA: TGTGCCAGCAGTACAGGGATCTACGAGCAGTACTTC; CDR3: CASSTGIYEQYF; V: TRBV6-6; D: NA; size: NA; J: TRBJ2-7
DNA: TGTGCCAGCACCCGGAGGGTTAATGAGCAGTTCTTC; CDR3: CASTRRVNEQFF; V: TRBV11-2; D: NA; size: NA; J: TRBJ2-1
DNA: TGCAGTGCTAGCCAGGGGACAAGCAATCAGCCCCAGCATTTT; CDR3: CSASQGTSNQPQHF; V: TRBV20-1; D: NA; size: NA; J: TRBJ1-5
DNA: TGCGCCAGCGCCGTGGGACAGGGGGCCGATGAGCAGTTCTTC; CDR3: CASAVGQGADEQFF; V: TRBV5-1; D: TRBD1; size: NA; J: TRBJ2-1
DNA: TGTGCCCTAGGGTTGGACTATGGCTACACCTTC; CDR3: CALGLDYGYTF; V: TRBV7-2; D: NA; size: few; J: TRBJ1-2
DNA: TGTGCCTGGAGGTACGCCTACGAGCAGTACTTC; CDR3: CAWRYAYEQYF; V: TRBV30; D: NA; size: NA; J: TRBJ2-7
DNA: TGTGCCAGCAGTCCACGACGGGGGAACTACAATGAGCAGTTCTTC; CDR3: CASSPRRGNYNEQFF; V: TRBV27; D: NA; size: once; J: TRBJ2-1
DNA: TGCGCCAGCAGCCAATACGGGACTACTGAAGCTTTCTTT; CDR3: CASSQYGTTEAFF; V: TRBV4-1; D: NA; size: NA; J: TRBJ1-1
DNA: TGTGCCAGCTTCCGGGACAGGGCTTTTTCTGGGGCCAACGTCCTGACTTTC; CDR3: CASFRDRAFSGANVLTF; V: TRBV5-4; D: TRBD1; size: NA; J: TRBJ2-6
DNA: TGTGCCAGCAGCGTAGTCCGGACAGCCTTTGGCGCTGAAGCTTTCTTT; CDR3: CASSVVRTAFGAEAFF; V: TRBV9; D: NA; size: NA; J: TRBJ1-1
DNA: TGTGCCATCAGTGAGTCGACAGGGGCACCCTATGGCTACACCTTC; CDR3: CAISESTGAPYGYTF; V: TRBV10-3; D: TRBD1; size: NA; J: TRBJ1-2
DNA: TGTGCCAGCAGCTTAGGCGACGCCAACTACGAGCAGTACTTC; CDR3: CASSLGDANYEQYF; V: TRBV13; D: NA; size: NA; J: TRBJ2-7
DNA: TGCGCCAGCAGCCAAGGGACTAGCGGGGTTTTCTACACAGATACGCAGTATTTT; CDR3: CASSQGTSGVFYTDTQYF; V: TRBV4-1; D: TRBD2; size: NA; J: TRBJ2-3
DNA: TGCAGCGTTGAGACAGGGCGGAACTATGGCTACACCTTC; CDR3: CSVETGRNYGYTF; V: TRBV29-1; D: TRBD1; size: NA; J: TRBJ1-2
DNA: TGCAGTGCTAGAGATGGCCGGTCCTTCGAGCAGTACTTC; CDR3: CSARDGRSFEQYF; V: TRBV20-1; D: NA; size: few; J: TRBJ2-7
DNA: TGTGCCAGTAGTGTCCCAGGAGATTCCTACGAGCAGTACTTC; CDR3: CASSVPGDSYEQYF; V: TRBV19; D: NA; size: NA; J: TRBJ2-7
DNA: TGTGCCAGCAGCGCGGGACTAGCGGGAGAGCAGTACTTC; CDR3: CASSAGLAGEQYF; V: TRBV9; D: TRBD2; size: few; J: TRBJ2-7
DNA: TGTGCCAGCAGTGAGGCCGGCAGGGAGTATTACAATGAGCAGTTCTTC; CDR3: CASSEAGREYYNEQFF; V: TRBV2; D: NA; size: NA; J: TRBJ2-1
DNA: TGCGCCAGCAGCTTGGGATTGGGACAGGGGAAAGGTTACGAGCAGTACTTC; CDR3: CASSLGLGQGKGYEQYF; V: TRBV5-1; D: TRBD1; size: NA; J: TRBJ2-7
DNA: TGTGCCAGCAGGAACACAGGGGAGGTCTATGGCTACACCTTC; CDR3: CASRNTGEVYGYTF; V: TRBV2; D: TRBD1; size: NA; J: TRBJ1-2
DNA: TGCGCCAGCAGCCCCGAGGGTTCCGAGCAGTACTTC; CDR3: CASSPEGSEQYF; V: TRBV4-1; D: NA; size: once; J: TRBJ2-7
DNA: TGTGCCAGCGATAAAGCGGGAGGAGGAACAGATACGCAGTATTTT; CDR3: CASDKAGGGTDTQYF; V: TRBV28; D: TRBD2; size: NA; J: TRBJ2-3
DNA: TGTGCCAGCAGTCCCGCTGGGGGAACCGGGGAGCTGTTTTTT; CDR3: CASSPAGGTGELFF; V: TRBV28; D: NA; size: NA; J: TRBJ2-2
DNA: TGTGCCAGCAGTTACGGGAGGGGATGGACTGAAGCTTTCTTT; CDR3: CASSYGRGWTEAFF; V: TRBV6-2/TRBV6-3; D: NA; size: NA; J: TRBJ1-1
DNA: TGTGCCAGCAGCCCAGTAGGGAACAACTATGGCTACACCTTC; CDR3: CASSPVGNNYGYTF; V: TRBV28; D: NA; size: NA; J: TRBJ1-2
DNA: TGCAGCGTTGTCCATCGAGGGGCAGGGGGAACCGGGGAGCTGTTTTTT; CDR3: CSVVHRGAGGTGELFF; V: TRBV29-1; D: TRBD1; size: NA; J: TRBJ2-2
DNA: TGCGCCAGCGGGGACTCTAACGAAGGAGGCGAGCAGTACTTC; CDR3: CASGDSNEGGEQYF; V: TRBV10-1; D: NA; size: NA; J: TRBJ2-7
DNA: TGTGCCAGCAGTGGGGAATCAGGGAAGGGCTCCTACAATGAGCAGTTCTTC; CDR3: CASSGESGKGSYNEQFF; V: TRBV2; D: NA; size: NA; J: TRBJ2-1
DNA: TGTGCCTGGGCAGGGACAGGGGTAAACACTGAAGCTTTCTTT; CDR3: CAWAGTGVNTEAFF; V: TRBV30; D: TRBD1; size: NA; J: TRBJ1-1
DNA: TGCGCCAGCAGCTTGCTTGAGGGGGCGGTCTACAATGAGCAGTTCTTC; CDR3: CASSLLEGAVYNEQFF; V: TRBV5-1; D: TRBD1; size: NA; J: TRBJ2-1
DNA: TGTGCCAGCAGCTTAGAACTAGCGGACACAGATACGCAGTATTTT; CDR3: CASSLELADTDTQYF; V: TRBV7-9; D: TRBD2; size: NA; J: TRBJ2-3
DNA: TGTGCCACCAGCAGAGAACAGGGAGGGACTGAAGCTTTCTTT; CDR3: CATSREQGGTEAFF; V: TRBV15; D: NA; size: NA; J: TRBJ1-1
DNA: TGTGCCAGCAGTTTTCATATGACAGGGAGAGACAATGAGCAGTTCTTC; CDR3: CASSFHMTGRDNEQFF; V: TRBV28; D: TRBD1; size: NA; J: TRBJ2-1
DNA: TGCAGCGTTGAAGGGTTAGACAACCCGGGTGGCTACACCTTC; CDR3: CSVEGLDNPGGYTF; V: TRBV29-1; D: NA; size: NA; J: TRBJ1-2
DNA: TGTGCCAGTAGGCTTCGGGGGTCTGGGGCCAACGTCCTGACTTTC; CDR3: CASRLRGSGANVLTF; V: TRBV19; D: NA; size: NA; J: TRBJ2-6
DNA: TGCGCCAGCAGGATCAGGGAGGACACTGAAGCTTTCTTT; CDR3: CASRIREDTEAFF; V: TRBV5-1; D: NA; size: NA; J: TRBJ1-1
DNA: TGCGCCAGCAGCCAAGATCCCTCGACAGGCGAGCAGTACTTC; CDR3: CASSQDPSTGEQYF; V: TRBV4-1; D: NA; size: NA; J: TRBJ2-7
DNA: TGTGCCAGTAGTATTTCGGGGACAGCGACTGAAGCTTTCTTT; CDR3: CASSISGTATEAFF; V: TRBV19; D: TRBD1; size: NA; J: TRBJ1-1
DNA: TGTGCCAGCAGCCAAACCAGCTCTGGAAACACCATATATTTT; CDR3: CASSQTSSGNTIYF; V: TRBV14; D: NA; size: NA; J: TRBJ1-3
DNA: TGTGCTATGGGGGGTTCGCCCACTAACTATGGCTACACCTTC; CDR3: CAMGGSPTNYGYTF; V: TRBV30; D: NA; size: NA; J: TRBJ1-2
DNA: TGTGCCAGCAGTTTTTTACAGTCCTACGAGCAGTACTTC; CDR3: CASSFLQSYEQYF; V: TRBV28; D: NA; size: NA; J: TRBJ2-7
DNA: TGTGCCAGCAGCTTACCGGGACTAAACCATGGCTACACCTTC; CDR3: CASSLPGLNHGYTF; V: TRBV7-9; D: NA; size: NA; J: TRBJ1-2
DNA: TGTGCCAGCAGTTTAAAGGGGGGCGCGACTGAAAAACTGTTTTTT; CDR3: CASSLKGGATEKLFF; V: TRBV27; D: NA; size: NA; J: TRBJ1-4
DNA: TGTGCCAGCTCCCATAGCGGGGAGGCCTACGAGCAGTACTTC; CDR3: CASSHSGEAYEQYF; V: TRBV18; D: TRBD2; size: once; J: TRBJ2-7
DNA: TGTGCCAGTAGTATATTTAGCGGCAGCGTCCACGAGCAGTACTTC; CDR3: CASSIFSGSVHEQYF; V: TRBV19; D: NA; size: NA; J: TRBJ2-7
DNA: TGTGCCAGCAGCTTGGATGCACTAGCTCTTCGCGAGCAGTACTTC; CDR3: CASSLDALALREQYF; V: TRBV5-4; D: NA; size: NA; J: TRBJ2-7
DNA: TGTGCCAGCAGAGGACTAGCGGGCTCCTACAATGAGCAGTTCTTC; CDR3: CASRGLAGSYNEQFF; V: TRBV7-9; D: TRBD2; size: NA; J: TRBJ2-1
DNA: TGTGCCAGCAGCCCCGGGGGCGCCTTTGGGAGTGAGCAGTTCTTC; CDR3: CASSPGGAFGSEQFF; V: TRBV9; D: NA; size: NA; J: TRBJ2-1
DNA: TGTGCCAGCAGTTTATGGCCCAATGAGCAGTTCTTC; CDR3: CASSLWPNEQFF; V: TRBV27; D: NA; size: NA; J: TRBJ2-1
DNA: TGTGCCATCAGTGAGTTTAATATCAACTATGGCTACACCTTC; CDR3: CAISEFNINYGYTF; V: TRBV10-3; D: NA; size: NA; J: TRBJ1-2
DNA: TGTGCCAGCAGTTTAGCGGGGCGGGAGCAGTTCTTC; CDR3: CASSLAGREQFF; V: TRBV12-3/TRBV12-4; D: NA; size: NA; J: TRBJ2-1
DNA: TGTGCCAGTAGTATAGTAGCAGGGATGTACGAGCAGTACTTC; CDR3: CASSIVAGMYEQYF; V: TRBV19; D: NA; size: NA; J: TRBJ2-7